The sequence of this T cell receptor (beta chain) was determined in a study of shared clonotypes between healthy human individuals. Study-wide background: CD4 naive and CD4 memory each took three plates per donor, while CD8 naive took two and CD8 memory one.

This CDR3 contains 14 residues. Trimming removed 0 bases from V and 1 base from J, with 6 bases in between. Germline V lookup: CDR1 ENHRY, CDR2 SYGVKD. This clone was picked up one time. Assay: immunoSEQ multiplex PCR; the TCRdb copy retains only in-frame clones and omits some. The table records millions of clones, about 92% of them present only once. This clonotype was sampled from a man younger than 35 in good health. Some clones in this sample may be carry-over from other donors' samples. Sequencing input: naive CD4+ T cells from PBMCs. The subset was: CD45RA+ positively selected. The chain carries TRBV10-3 and TRBJ1-2; D gene unclear. CDR3 bases: TGTGCCATCAGTGAGTCGAGCGGTAACTATGGCTACACCTTC. Encoded protein: CAISESSGNYGYTF.